Below, one T cell receptor beta chain is given with its context. Which antigen it targets is not known. Per-base qualities were not stored, and no clone one base away is much larger. V gives up 3 bases and J gives up 0 bases, and the segment between their germline ends measures 14 bases. The CDR3 runs 16 residues from the cysteine to the phenylalanine. Only the CDR3 DNA is retained, 48 bases long and in frame from the first base. CDR1 and CDR2 (LNHDA, SQIVND) derive from the germline V gene (reference sequence). The record originates from a study of T cell repertoires in cytomegalovirus infection (dated by TCRdb to between 2018 and 2021). At the level of the whole study: Donor HLA type was relevant to the analysis, as public TCR beta signatures indicated carriage of CMV infection together with the matching HLA type. What the authors observed across the whole study: Cumulative frequency of public TCR beta family members discriminated carriers of CMV infection plus the relevant HLA type in this cohort and an independent 352-donor cohort. The ex vivo response was dominated by HLA-C-restricted CMV-specific TCR beta clonotypes, which also provided the single most frequent clonotype in two of eight donors.

Sequencing instrument: Illumina HiSeq 1500. TCRdb passed the public sequencing reads through fastp at Q25 and MiXCR, retaining productive beta sequences. Rows with a matching CDR3 protein are joined into one entry that keeps the most common DNA and genes. The sample table lists about 740,000 distinct CDR3 sequences, 35% to 45% of them with a count of one. Together, the top ten hold 2.8% of the sample. The source material was PBMCs. The rearrangement combines TRBV19 with TRBJ1-1; the D segment could be TRBD1, given 6 matching bases. This TCR derives from a human donor in good health (CMV status not recorded). Some clones in this sample may be carry-over from other donors' samples. The sequenced DNA is TGTGCCAGTAGTATCGGGACACGAGCCATGAACACTGAAGCTTTCTTT. This codes for CASSIGTRAMNTEAFF.